Here is one T cell receptor beta chain with its context. The data derive from a study of blood T cell repertoires in COVID-19. The CDR3 has 16 amino acids. Losses at the gene ends were 5 bases for V and 4 bases for J; bases not matched to a gene: 8. Germline values: CDR1 LNHNV, CDR2 YYDKDF (reference sequence). Libraries were prepared by immunoSEQ multiplex PCR; TCRdb keeps only in-frame clonotypes and omits some of them. The sample consists of hundreds of thousands of clones, roughly 87% of them appearing once. Specimen: PBMCs or T cells enriched from blood (not recorded which). The TCR was taken from a young woman who had recovered from COVID-19. The chain is built from TRBV15 and TRBJ2-5; 12 bases line up with TRBD2. The CDR3 DNA is TGTGCCACCAGCCGGGGGCTAGCGGGAGGGCCAGAGACCCAGTACTTC. Protein: CATSRGLAGGPETQYF. Variable domain in full (rest from reference TRBV15 and TRBJ2-5): DAMVIQNPRYQVTQFGKPVTLSCSQTLNHNVMYWYQQKSSQAPKLLFHYYDKDFNNEADTPDNFQSRRPNTSFCFLDIRSPGLGDTAMYLCATSRGLAGGPETQYFGPGTRLLVL.